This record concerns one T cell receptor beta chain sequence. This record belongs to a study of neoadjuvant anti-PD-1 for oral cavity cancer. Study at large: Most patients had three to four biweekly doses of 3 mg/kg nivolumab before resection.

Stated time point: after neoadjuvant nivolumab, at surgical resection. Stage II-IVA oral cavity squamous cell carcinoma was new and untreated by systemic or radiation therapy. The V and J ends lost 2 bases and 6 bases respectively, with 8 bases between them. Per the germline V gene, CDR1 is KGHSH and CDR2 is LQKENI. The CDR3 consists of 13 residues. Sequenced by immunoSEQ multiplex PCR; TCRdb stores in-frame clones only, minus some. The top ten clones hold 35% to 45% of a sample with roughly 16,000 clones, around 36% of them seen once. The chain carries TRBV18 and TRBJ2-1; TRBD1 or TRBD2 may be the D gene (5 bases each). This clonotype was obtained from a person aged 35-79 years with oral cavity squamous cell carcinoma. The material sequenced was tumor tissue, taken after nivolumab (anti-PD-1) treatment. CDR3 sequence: CASSPGTLNEQFF. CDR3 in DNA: TGTGCCAGCTCACCAGGGACCCTCAATGAGCAGTTCTTC.